The rows below give T cell receptor beta chains drawn from one sample of a study of CD8+ T cells in alopecia areata. Repertoires were generated with immunoSEQ multiplex PCR, while TCRdb's copy carries only in-frame clones and drops some. The sample carries about 270,000 clones, around three fifths recorded once. The starting material was CD4+ T cells sorted from blood, obtained between weeks 51 and 54, from a patient treated with tofacitinib. These receptors came from a human donor with alopecia areata. Each CDR3 is given with its conserved first and last residue. D genes are given only for firm matches. For some rows the clone size is stated as once, few or many, or as a class when expanded; others skip it.

CDR3: CASSESGRILPEQYF
DNA: TGTGCCAGCAGTGAGTCGGGGAGGATCCTTCCCGAGCAGTACTTC
J: TRBJ2-7
size: NA
V: TRBV25-1
D: NA

CDR3: CASSPLDRGGYTF
DNA: TGTGCCAGCTCACCCCTGGACAGGGGAGGCTACACCTTC
J: TRBJ1-2
size: few
V: TRBV18
D: TRBD1

CDR3: CASSFRTSGVEQYF
DNA: TGTGCCAGCAGTTTCCGGACTAGCGGGGTTGAGCAGTACTTC
J: TRBJ2-7
size: NA
V: TRBV27
D: TRBD2

CDR3: CASSAGLVPYEQYF
DNA: TGTGCCAGCAGCGCCGGACTAGTTCCCTACGAGCAGTACTTC
J: TRBJ2-7
size: NA
V: TRBV9
D: TRBD2

CDR3: CASSRMVSYNEQFF
DNA: TGTGCCAGCAGCCGTATGGTGTCGTACAATGAGCAGTTCTTC
J: TRBJ2-1
size: NA
V: TRBV14
D: NA

CDR3: CASSPRAEGGGYTF
DNA: TGTGCCAGCAGTCCCCGGGCCGAGGGAGGTGGCTACACCTTC
J: TRBJ1-2
size: NA
V: TRBV27
D: NA

CDR3: CASSPGLAGLNTGELFF
DNA: TGCGCCAGCAGCCCTGGACTAGCAGGACTTAACACCGGGGAGCTGTTTTTT
J: TRBJ2-2
size: NA
V: TRBV4-1
D: TRBD2

CDR3: CATSRSIQETQYF
DNA: TGTGCCACCAGCAGATCGATACAAGAGACCCAGTACTTC
J: TRBJ2-5
size: NA
V: TRBV15
D: NA

CDR3: CASSMPGERDSPLHF
DNA: TGTGCCAGCAGTATGCCAGGGGAAAGGGATTCACCCCTCCACTTT
J: TRBJ1-6
size: NA
V: TRBV27
D: NA

CDR3: CASSPPGPAYGYTF
DNA: TGTGCCAGCTCACCACCGGGGCCAGCCTATGGCTACACCTTC
J: TRBJ1-2
size: NA
V: TRBV18
D: NA

CDR3: CAFGTANSGANVLTF
DNA: TGTGCCTTCGGGACCGCAAACTCTGGGGCCAACGTCCTGACTTTC
J: TRBJ2-6
size: NA
V: TRBV30
D: NA

CDR3: CASSIQGTPGEKLFF
DNA: TGTGCCAGTAGTATACAAGGGACTCCTGGCGAAAAACTGTTTTTT
J: TRBJ1-4
size: few
V: TRBV19
D: NA

CDR3: CASSPALGDTQYF
DNA: TGCGCCAGCAGCCCAGCTCTAGGAGATACGCAGTATTTT
J: TRBJ2-3
size: few
V: TRBV4-3
D: NA

CDR3: CAWRRAGENYGYTF
DNA: TGTGCCTGGAGACGGGCGGGAGAGAACTATGGCTACACCTTC
J: TRBJ1-2
size: NA
V: TRBV30
D: NA

CDR3: CAWSAEWTGSGNTDTQYF
DNA: TGTGCCTGGAGTGCTGAGTGGACAGGGAGCGGAAACACAGATACGCAGTATTTT
J: TRBJ2-3
size: NA
V: TRBV30
D: TRBD1

CDR3: CASSLGLAQQETQYF
DNA: TGTGCCAGCAGCTTAGGGCTAGCGCAACAAGAGACCCAGTACTTC
J: TRBJ2-5
size: NA
V: TRBV7-9
D: NA

CDR3: CASSFSSGANVLTF
DNA: TGTGCCAGCAGCTTTAGCTCTGGGGCCAACGTCCTGACTTTC
J: TRBJ2-6
size: once
V: TRBV11-2
D: NA

CDR3: CASSPGSPGHEQFF
DNA: TGTGCCAGCAGCCCCGGCTCACCCGGCCATGAGCAGTTCTTC
J: TRBJ2-1
size: few
V: TRBV7-3
D: NA

CDR3: CASSVDPGDTQYF
DNA: TGTGCCAGCAGCGTAGACCCGGGAGATACGCAGTATTTT
J: TRBJ2-3
size: NA
V: TRBV9
D: NA

CDR3: CASSPTGDYEQYF
DNA: TGTGCCAGCAGCCCCACAGGGGACTACGAGCAGTACTTC
J: TRBJ2-7
size: once
V: TRBV7-8
D: TRBD1

CDR3: CASSLVNTEAFF
DNA: TGTGCCAGCAGCTTAGTGAACACTGAAGCTTTCTTT
J: TRBJ1-1
size: NA
V: TRBV7-9
D: NA

CDR3: CASSRPQWRVAFF
DNA: TGTGCCAGCAGCCGACCTCAGTGGAGGGTAGCTTTCTTT
J: TRBJ1-1
size: NA
V: TRBV5-7
D: NA

CDR3: CASSPTEDSPLHF
DNA: TGTGCCAGCAGCCCTACCGAGGATTCACCCCTCCACTTT
J: TRBJ1-6
size: medium-sized
V: TRBV7-6
D: NA

CDR3: CAWTLGTLGEAFF
DNA: TGTGCCTGGACCCTGGGTACCCTCGGTGAAGCTTTCTTT
J: TRBJ1-1
size: NA
V: TRBV30
D: NA

CDR3: CSATDYKRQFF
DNA: TGCAGTGCTACGGACTACAAAAGACAGTTCTTC
J: TRBJ2-1
size: once
V: TRBV20-1
D: NA

CDR3: CASCGQGTDNSPLHF
DNA: TGTGCCAGCTGTGGACAGGGAACTGATAATTCACCCCTCCACTTT
J: TRBJ1-6
size: few
V: TRBV2
D: TRBD1

CDR3: CASSGWDRVVGEQYF
DNA: TGTGCCAGCAGTGGCTGGGACAGGGTTGTAGGCGAGCAGTACTTC
J: TRBJ2-7
size: NA
V: TRBV25-1
D: TRBD1

CDR3: CASSLAQANTGELFF
DNA: TGTGCCAGCAGCTTAGCGCAGGCGAACACCGGGGAGCTGTTTTTT
J: TRBJ2-2
size: NA
V: TRBV7-6
D: NA

CDR3: CASSSRQGRRYGYTF
DNA: TGTGCCAGCAGCTCTCGACAGGGGCGGCGGTATGGCTACACCTTC
J: TRBJ1-2
size: NA
V: TRBV5-6
D: TRBD1

CDR3: CSVAGTVGNTIYF
DNA: TGCAGCGTTGCCGGGACAGTGGGAAACACCATATATTTT
J: TRBJ1-3
size: few
V: TRBV29-1
D: TRBD1

CDR3: CASGPSGGANVLTF
DNA: TGCGCCAGCGGCCCCAGTGGCGGGGCCAACGTCCTGACTTTC
J: TRBJ2-6
size: NA
V: TRBV5-1
D: NA

CDR3: CAWKKGAGANVLTF
DNA: TGTGCCTGGAAGAAGGGGGCAGGGGCCAACGTCCTGACTTTC
J: TRBJ2-6
size: NA
V: TRBV30
D: TRBD1